Here is one TCR beta chain with its context. The target antigen is unknown. This CDR3 region has 17 residues. With V trimmed by 6 bases and J by 2 bases, 9 bases remained unmatched. Germline V lookup: CDR1 SGHVS, CDR2 FQNEAQ. The data were produced by immunoSEQ multiplex PCR, yet TCRdb's version contains in-frame clones alone and is incomplete. The sample records 120,000 or so clones, about 91% being singletons. The data derive from a study of cytomegalovirus exposure and HLA in healthy donors. Study findings and constraints: In vitro work confirmed that a few CMV-associated chains recognize CMV antigens. Across donors, most TCRs were seen rarely, yet some public ones were widespread. That first-cohort TCR clusters tended to co-occur in the roughly 120 validation repertoires was found in a later analysis.

This rearrangement joins TRBV7-8 to TRBJ1-3; the match to TRBD1 covers 11 bases. This TCR derives from a man younger than 35 in good health and CMV-seronegative. The sequencing input was PBMCs. CDR3 sequence (DNA): TGTGCCAGCAGGCTGGACAGGGGGCACGGTGCTGGAAACACCATATATTTT. Translation: CASRLDRGHGAGNTIYF. The variable domain in full, completed from reference TRBV7-8 and TRBJ1-3, reads GAGVSQSPRYKVAKRGQDVALRCDPISGHVSLFWYQQALGQGPEFLTYFQNEAQLDKSGLPSDRFFAERPEGSVSTLKIQRTQQEDSAVYLCASRLDRGHGAGNTIYFGEGSWLTVV.